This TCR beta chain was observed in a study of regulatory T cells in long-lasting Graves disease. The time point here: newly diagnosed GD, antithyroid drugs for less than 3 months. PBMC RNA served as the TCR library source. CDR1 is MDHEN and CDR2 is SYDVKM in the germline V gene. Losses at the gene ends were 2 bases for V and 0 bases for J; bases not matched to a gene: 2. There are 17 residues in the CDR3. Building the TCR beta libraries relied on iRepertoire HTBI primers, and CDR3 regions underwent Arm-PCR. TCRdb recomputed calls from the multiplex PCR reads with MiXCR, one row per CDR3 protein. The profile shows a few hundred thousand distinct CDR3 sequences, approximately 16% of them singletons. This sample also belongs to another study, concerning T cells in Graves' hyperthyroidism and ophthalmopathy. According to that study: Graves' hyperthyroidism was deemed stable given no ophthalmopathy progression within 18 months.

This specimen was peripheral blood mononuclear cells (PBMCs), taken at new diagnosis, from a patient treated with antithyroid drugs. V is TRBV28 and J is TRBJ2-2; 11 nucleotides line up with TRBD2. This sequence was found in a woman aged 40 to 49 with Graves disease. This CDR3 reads CASSLPGLAANTGELFF. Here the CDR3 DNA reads TGTGCCAGCAGTTTACCGGGACTAGCGGCGAACACCGGGGAGCTGTTTTTT.